A selection of T cell receptor beta chains follows, all from one sample in a study of multiple sclerosis patients with progressive multifocal leukoencephalopathy. The repertoire was sequenced with immunoSEQ multiplex PCR; TCRdb's copy has only in-frame clones and lacks some. The sample lists 24,000 or so clones; 80% to 95% were seen once. This specimen was PBMCs, taken from a patient treated with natalizumab. The origin of the receptors is a man younger than 40 with multiple sclerosis. CDR3s include the opening cysteine and the closing phenylalanine or tryptophan. Each record gives: D gene, J gene, V gene, clone size, CDR3 DNA, CDR3 protein. D genes are given only for firm matches. Only some rows state a clone size, as once, few, many or a class for expanded clones.

TRBD2,TRBJ2-1,TRBV13,-,TGTGCCAGCAGCTTACCCGTAGCGGGAGGATTCGGTGAGCAGTTCTTC,CASSLPVAGGFGEQFF
-,TRBJ2-2,TRBV15,-,TGTGCCACCAGCAGAGTTCCAGACTCCGGGTTGCTGTTTTTT,CATSRVPDSGLLFF
-,TRBJ1-1,TRBV5-8,-,TGTGCCAGCAGCTGGGGGACGTTGAACACTGAAGCTTTCTTT,CASSWGTLNTEAFF
-,TRBJ2-1,TRBV4-3,-,TGCGCCAGCAGCCACGACCTACTCTACAATGAGCAGTTCTTC,CASSHDLLYNEQFF
-,TRBJ2-2,TRBV9,-,TGTGCCAGCAGCCCCCCGGGGTACACCGGGGAGCTGTTTTTT,CASSPPGYTGELFF
-,TRBJ1-2,TRBV4-3,once,TGCGCCAGCAGCCAAGAGGCAACCCGCTATGGCTACACCTTC,CASSQEATRYGYTF
TRBD2,TRBJ2-5,TRBV4-3,-,TGCGCCAGCAGCCAAGATGGAGGACTAGCGGAGACCCAGTACTTC,CASSQDGGLAETQYF
TRBD1,TRBJ1-6,TRBV7-9,-,TGTGCCAGCAGCTTTCGGACAGGGATGGGTAATTCACCCCTCCACTTT,CASSFRTGMGNSPLHF
TRBD2,TRBJ2-3,TRBV13,once,TGTGCCAGCAGCCGGAGGGTGGGAGGGAACCCAGATACGCAGTATTTT,CASSRRVGGNPDTQYF
-,TRBJ1-5,TRBV13,-,TGTGCCAGCAGCCCTCAGCCCCAGCATTTT,CASSPQPQHF
-,TRBJ1-2,TRBV5-6,-,TGTGCCAGCAGCTTGCCAGAGGGCTCGGGGGGCTACACCTTC,CASSLPEGSGGYTF
-,TRBJ1-1,TRBV12-5,-,TGTGCTAGTGGTTTGTCTCCGGCCCTCCCCGCTGGAGCTTTCTTT,CASGLSPALPAGAFF
TRBD1,TRBJ1-1,TRBV11-2,-,TGTGCCAGCAGCGCGCGGACAGGGGAGTGGACTGAAGCTTTCTTT,CASSARTGEWTEAFF
-,TRBJ1-2,TRBV19,-,TGTGCCAGCTCTGACCGTTTTCGGTATGGCTACACCTTC,CASSDRFRYGYTF
-,TRBJ2-1,TRBV9,-,TGTGCCAGCAGCGTAAGGGGGCTAGCGGGCCCTGTGAACAATGAGCAGTTCTTC,CASSVRGLAGPVNNEQFF
TRBD1,TRBJ1-6,TRBV19,-,TGTGCCAGTAGTCAAGGGACAGGGCGCTCCTATAATTCACCCCTCCACTTT,CASSQGTGRSYNSPLHF
-,TRBJ2-2,TRBV10-3,-,TGTGCCATCAGTGGTCTAGCAATGAACACCGGGGAGCTGTTTTTT,CAISGLAMNTGELFF
TRBD2,TRBJ2-1,TRBV10-3,-,TGTGCCATCGGACTAGCGGGAGTCGCAGAGCAGTTCTTC,CAIGLAGVAEQFF
TRBD1,TRBJ2-3,TRBV15,-,TGTGCCACGTCACAGGGGACCCACACAGATACGCAGTATTTT,CATSQGTHTDTQYF
-,TRBJ2-5,TRBV2,-,TGTGCCAGCAGTAGGAGTAGGGGGTGGGAGACCCAGTACTTC,CASSRSRGWETQYF
-,TRBJ1-2,TRBV29-1,once,TGCAGCGTTTTGGACTATGGCTACACCTTC,CSVLDYGYTF
-,TRBJ1-5,TRBV9,-,TGTGCCAGCAGCGTAGATGGAGCGAATCAGCCCCAGCATTTT,CASSVDGANQPQHF
-,TRBJ1-5,TRBV7-9,-,TGTGCCAGCAGCGAACGGGGTGATCAGCCCCAGCATTTT,CASSERGDQPQHF
-,TRBJ2-5,TRBV5-1,-,TGCGCCAGCAGCTTGAGGTTGGGAGAGACCCAGTACTTC,CASSLRLGETQYF
-,TRBJ2-1,TRBV7-2,-,TGTGCCAGCAGCTTAAGCTACAATGAGCAGTTCTTC,CASSLSYNEQFF
-,TRBJ2-2,TRBV5-1,-,TGCGCCAGCAGCTTGTCAACAGGGAACCCCGGGGAGCTGTTTTTT,CASSLSTGNPGELFF
TRBD1,TRBJ1-4,TRBV6-5,-,TGTGCCAGCAGTTACTTATACAGGGGGTTGCATGAAAAACTGTTTTTT,CASSYLYRGLHEKLFF
-,TRBJ2-2,TRBV19,-,TGTGCCAGTAGTTCTCCAGGGCCCGGGGAGCTGTTTTTT,CASSSPGPGELFF
TRBD2,TRBJ2-1,TRBV4-1,once,TGCGCCAGCAGCCAAGAAATGCTCCTAGCGGACAATGAGCAGTTCTTC,CASSQEMLLADNEQFF
TRBD2,TRBJ2-1,TRBV6-5,-,TGTGCCAGCAGGTCCAGCGGGAGCTTCAACAATGAGCAGTTCTTC,CASRSSGSFNNEQFF
-,TRBJ2-2,TRBV19,-,TGTGCCAGTAGTATGGCGGCAGGGGCCGGGGAGCTGTTTTTT,CASSMAAGAGELFF
TRBD1,TRBJ1-5,TRBV6-1,-,TGTGCCAGCAGCGAAGGACAGGCCTTTAGCAATCAGCCCCAGCATTTT,CASSEGQAFSNQPQHF
-,TRBJ2-4,TRBV5-1,-,TGCGCCAGCAGCTTGGGGGACGGATTTAACATTCAGTACTTC,CASSLGDGFNIQYF
-,TRBJ1-1,TRBV6-5,-,TGTGCCAGCAGTTACCTCCTTTTGGGGGCGAACACTGAAGCTTTCTTT,CASSYLLLGANTEAFF
-,TRBJ1-1,TRBV11-2,-,TGTGCCAGCAGCTTAGAGGCAGGTTTGAACACTGAAGCTTTCTTT,CASSLEAGLNTEAFF
-,TRBJ2-7,TRBV5-1,once,TGCGCCAGCAGCCTGATTGGTTTATCCTACGAGCAGTACTTC,CASSLIGLSYEQYF
TRBD1,TRBJ2-3,TRBV5-1,-,TGCGCCAGCAGCGCACCGGGACAGGGGCACACAGATACGCAGTATTTT,CASSAPGQGHTDTQYF
-,TRBJ2-1,TRBV11-3,-,TGTGCCAGCAGCTTATTTGGCCGGAACTACAATGAGCAGTTCTTC,CASSLFGRNYNEQFF
-,TRBJ2-7,TRBV5-4,once,TGTGCCAGCAGCTCCGGGCCTTTATACGAGCAGTACTTC,CASSSGPLYEQYF
TRBD2,TRBJ2-1,TRBV4-2,-,TGTGCCAGCAGCCACCAAGCGGGGGCCCCCTCTAACAATGAGCAGTTCTTC,CASSHQAGAPSNNEQFF
TRBD2,TRBJ2-3,TRBV2,-,TGTGCCAGCAGTGGCGAAGTAGCGGGAGCAGATACGCAGTATTTT,CASSGEVAGADTQYF
TRBD1,TRBJ1-2,TRBV19,few,TGTGCCAGTAGTATAGATTCTGGGACAGGGGCCAGGGGCTACACCTTC,CASSIDSGTGARGYTF
TRBD1,TRBJ2-7,TRBV4-2,-,TGTGCCAGCAGCCGGACCGGGACAGGGGTATTCTACGAGCAGTACTTC,CASSRTGTGVFYEQYF
TRBD1,TRBJ1-6,TRBV9,-,TGTGCCAGCAGCGTAGGACAGGGGGTGATTTCACCCCTCCACTTT,CASSVGQGVISPLHF
-,TRBJ1-1,TRBV5-4,-,TGTGCCTCCCGGGGGAACAGGAACACTGAAGCTTTCTTT,CASRGNRNTEAFF
-,TRBJ1-5,TRBV30,-,TGTGCCTGGAGTGAGGCGCCAGTCAGACTAACCAATCAGCCCCAGCATTTT,CAWSEAPVRLTNQPQHF
-,TRBJ2-2,TRBV7-2,-,TGTGCCAGCAGCTTAACAACCGGGGAGCTGTTTTTT,CASSLTTGELFF
-,TRBJ2-7,TRBV5-1,-,TGCGCCAGCAGCCCGGACAGCCCTTGGAACGAGCAGTACTTC,CASSPDSPWNEQYF
TRBD2,TRBJ2-1,TRBV11-2,-,TGTGCCAGTAAAGAGATTAAGCGGGAGTACAATGAGCAGTTCTTC,CASKEIKREYNEQFF
TRBD1,TRBJ2-3,TRBV7-7,-,TGTGCTAGCAGCGCAGCCGGGACAGGGTCCGATACGCAGTATTTT,CASSAAGTGSDTQYF
-,TRBJ2-2,TRBV9,-,TGTGCCAGCAGCCAGACGGGGGGCGTAGGGACCGGGGAGCTGTTTTTT,CASSQTGGVGTGELFF
-,TRBJ1-5,TRBV7-9,-,TGTGCCAGCAGCTTAGTTACAGGGCAGGGGCTAAATCAGCCCCAGCATTTT,CASSLVTGQGLNQPQHF
TRBD2,TRBJ2-2,TRBV5-5,-,TGTGCCAGCTGCCAGGTAGCGGGAGGAAGAACCGGGGAGCTGTTTTTT,CASCQVAGGRTGELFF
-,TRBJ2-5,TRBV6-1,-,TGTGCCAGCAGTAGGACGGTCCAAGAGACCCAGTACTTC,CASSRTVQETQYF
-,TRBJ2-7,TRBV5-1,-,TGCGCCAGCAGTCCGCAGGGCGGAACCTACGAGCAGTACTTC,CASSPQGGTYEQYF
TRBD2,TRBJ2-3,TRBV11-3,-,TGTGCCAGCAGCTGGACTAGCGGGAGTACGCAGTATTTT,CASSWTSGSTQYF
-,TRBJ2-2,TRBV15,once,TGTGCCACCAGCAGAGAAGGCTGGGGCGGGGAGCTGTTTTTT,CATSREGWGGELFF
TRBD1,TRBJ2-5,TRBV7-6,-,TGTGCCAGCAGCTTAGGGTGGGACAGCAAGAGAGCCCAGTACTTC,CASSLGWDSKRAQYF
TRBD1,TRBJ2-5,TRBV2,-,TGTGCCAGCAGGGAACGACTCCGGGACAGCCAAGAGACCCAGTACTTC,CASRERLRDSQETQYF
-,TRBJ2-2,TRBV5-6,once,TGTGCCAGCAGCGGGACGTCCGGGCTGTACACCGGGGAGCTGTTTTTT,CASSGTSGLYTGELFF